The rows below give T cell receptor beta chains drawn from one sample of a study of post-analysis software for immune sequencing data. TCRdb called the PCR reads again in MiXCR, with one record for every CDR3 protein. The profile shows about 430,000 distinct CDR3 sequences, approximately 42% of them singletons. Sequencing used blood. Receptors originate from a girl aged 2-10 years with multiple sclerosis. The CDR3 runs from the conserved cysteine through the conserved F or W. D genes are given only for firm matches. Rows may omit the clone size; those that give it use once, few, many or a size class.

CDR3nt: TGTGCCACCGAGAGGCGAGCGAACACTGAAGCTTTCTTT; CDR3aa: CATERRANTEAFF; v_gene: TRBV6-5; j_gene: TRBJ1-1; abundance: NA; d_gene: NA
CDR3nt: TGTGCCAGCAGCCCGGCTCAGGGCCAGGGGGCTTTCTTT; CDR3aa: CASSPAQGQGAFF; v_gene: TRBV4-2; j_gene: TRBJ1-1; abundance: NA; d_gene: NA
CDR3nt: TGTGCCAGCAGCCCGACAGGCACCTACACCGGGGAGCTGTTTTTT; CDR3aa: CASSPTGTYTGELFF; v_gene: TRBV7-2; j_gene: TRBJ2-2; abundance: NA; d_gene: NA
CDR3nt: TGTGCCAGCAGCTTAGCCGGGAACGGTCGTCGTCAGTACTTC; CDR3aa: CASSLAGNGRRQYF; v_gene: TRBV7-9; j_gene: TRBJ2-4; abundance: NA; d_gene: NA
CDR3nt: TGCAGCGTTGAAAGGCTTTCGCAGGGTACAAAACTGTTTTTT; CDR3aa: CSVERLSQGTKLFF; v_gene: TRBV29-1; j_gene: TRBJ1-4; abundance: NA; d_gene: NA
CDR3nt: TGTGCCAGCAGTGAAGTCCCCTATGGCTACACCTTC; CDR3aa: CASSEVPYGYTF; v_gene: TRBV6-1; j_gene: TRBJ1-2; abundance: many; d_gene: NA
CDR3nt: TGTGCCACCAGCAGGTACCGGGACAGGGGGTGGCAGCCCCAGCATTTT; CDR3aa: CATSRYRDRGWQPQHF; v_gene: TRBV15; j_gene: TRBJ1-5; abundance: NA; d_gene: TRBD1
CDR3nt: TGTGCCAGCACTATTCAGGGGTTCGAGCAGTACTTC; CDR3aa: CASTIQGFEQYF; v_gene: TRBV28; j_gene: TRBJ2-7; abundance: NA; d_gene: NA
CDR3nt: TGCAGCGTACCGGGCCTTAGCTGGGAGCAGTTCTTC; CDR3aa: CSVPGLSWEQFF; v_gene: TRBV29-1; j_gene: TRBJ2-1; abundance: few; d_gene: NA
CDR3nt: TGCAGTGCAAGGAGGGTCGGGAGGACTGAAGCTTTCTTT; CDR3aa: CSARRVGRTEAFF; v_gene: TRBV20-1; j_gene: TRBJ1-1; abundance: once; d_gene: NA
CDR3nt: TGTGCCAGCAGCAAAGAGAGGGGTGTCCAAGAGACCCAGTACTTC; CDR3aa: CASSKERGVQETQYF; v_gene: TRBV21-1; j_gene: TRBJ2-5; abundance: once; d_gene: NA
CDR3nt: TGTGCCAGCAGAAGAGCGGGAGTAGCCGGTGAGCAGTTCTTC; CDR3aa: CASRRAGVAGEQFF; v_gene: TRBV25-1; j_gene: TRBJ2-1; abundance: few; d_gene: TRBD2
CDR3nt: TGTGCCAGCAGTTCGAGGATCGGGTTAAATGAGCAGTTCTTC; CDR3aa: CASSSRIGLNEQFF; v_gene: TRBV12-3/TRBV12-4; j_gene: TRBJ2-1; abundance: many; d_gene: NA
CDR3nt: TGTGCCAGCAGGGTCTCCTACGAGCAGTACTTC; CDR3aa: CASRVSYEQYF; v_gene: TRBV28; j_gene: TRBJ2-7; abundance: NA; d_gene: NA
CDR3nt: TGTGCCAGCAGTCTGGGAGGGACTAGCGGGAGTCACGAGCAGTACTTC; CDR3aa: CASSLGGTSGSHEQYF; v_gene: TRBV12-3/TRBV12-4; j_gene: TRBJ2-7; abundance: NA; d_gene: TRBD2
CDR3nt: TGTGCCAGCAGCGAAGCGGCTAGCGGTAGCACAGATACGCAGTATTTT; CDR3aa: CASSEAASGSTDTQYF; v_gene: TRBV4-2; j_gene: TRBJ2-3; abundance: NA; d_gene: TRBD2
CDR3nt: TGTGCCAGCAGCCTGACCGGGTCCGGAGAGTTCTTC; CDR3aa: CASSLTGSGEFF; v_gene: TRBV7-9; j_gene: TRBJ2-1; abundance: few; d_gene: NA
CDR3nt: TGTGCCAGCAGTCCGCATAGCTCGGGGGATCAGCCCCAGCATTTT; CDR3aa: CASSPHSSGDQPQHF; v_gene: TRBV27; j_gene: TRBJ1-5; abundance: NA; d_gene: NA
CDR3nt: TGTGCCACCAGTGATCAAACCCTACAGCCGTCCTCCTACAATGAGCAGTTCTTC; CDR3aa: CATSDQTLQPSSYNEQFF; v_gene: TRBV24-1; j_gene: TRBJ2-1; abundance: NA; d_gene: NA
CDR3nt: TGTGCCAGCAGCTTAACGGGGACCGGACAGGGGCACACAGATACGCAGTATTTT; CDR3aa: CASSLTGTGQGHTDTQYF; v_gene: TRBV7-3; j_gene: TRBJ2-3; abundance: NA; d_gene: TRBD1
CDR3nt: TGTGCCAGCAGTTTGGCGTGGGGGCAGTTCTTC; CDR3aa: CASSLAWGQFF; v_gene: TRBV12-3/TRBV12-4; j_gene: TRBJ2-1; abundance: few; d_gene: NA
CDR3nt: TGCGCCAGCAGCATCCCTAGCGGGAGGGCCGATGAGCAGTTCTTC; CDR3aa: CASSIPSGRADEQFF; v_gene: TRBV5-1; j_gene: TRBJ2-1; abundance: NA; d_gene: TRBD2
CDR3nt: TGTGCCAGCAGTGGGGGACTAGCGGGGCTGTCCTACGAGCAGTACTTC; CDR3aa: CASSGGLAGLSYEQYF; v_gene: TRBV12-3/TRBV12-4; j_gene: TRBJ2-7; abundance: NA; d_gene: TRBD2
CDR3nt: TGTGCCAGCAGTCGGGGGCAACACACCGGGGAGCTGTTTTTT; CDR3aa: CASSRGQHTGELFF; v_gene: TRBV6-6; j_gene: TRBJ2-2; abundance: NA; d_gene: NA
CDR3nt: TGCAGTGTGTCAGAGGTTGGAGACAATGAGCAGTTCTTC; CDR3aa: CSVSEVGDNEQFF; v_gene: TRBV20-1; j_gene: TRBJ2-1; abundance: few; d_gene: NA